This T cell receptor (beta chain) was profiled in a study of cytomegalovirus exposure and HLA in healthy donors. The study, taken as a whole, reports: Presence/absence analyses rested on an assumption that sequencing depth was roughly uniform across donors. According to a later analysis, most TCR beta chains associated with CMV appeared HLA-restricted. Upon later analysis, HLA-associated TCR beta chains proved more clonally expanded than other, equally common chains.

The study ran its PCR with 60 Vbeta and 13 Jbeta primers. Sequencing was performed with immunoSEQ multiplex PCR; in TCRdb, only in-frame clones are kept and a portion is missing. The table gives roughly 200,000 clones; the top ten clones make up 6.5% of it. As to this clone: Its antigen is still unknown.

The CDR3 is 16 residues long. Germline CDR1 reads MNHNY; CDR2 reads SVGAGI (reference sequence). The V segment lost 4 bases and the J segment 3 bases; nucleotides outside the gene matches: 4. Sample: PBMCs. The chain is built from TRBV6-6 and TRBJ2-1, with 12 bases lining up with TRBD2. This receptor was identified in a man aged 30-40 years in good health and CMV-seronegative. This CDR3 reads CASSSSTSGGYNEQFF. The DNA of the CDR3 is TGTGCCAGCAGTTCCTCGACTAGCGGGGGCTACAATGAGCAGTTCTTC.